This TCR beta chain was sequenced for a study of blood T cell repertoires in COVID-19. About the study: There were acute and convalescent COVID-19 samples, and they came from the United States, Italy and Spain. Sample material is recorded as cDNA or gDNA derived from T cells, B-cell-depleted T cells, or PBMCs.

Germline values: CDR1 SNHLY, CDR2 FYNNEI. The CDR3 loop spans 15 amino acids. Unmatched junction bases numbered 5, after V lost 5 bases and J lost 2 bases. Per the study methods: Amplification of reference gene primers provided the estimated nucleated cell counts. TCRdb keeps only in-frame clones here, not all; method: immunoSEQ multiplex PCR. From that table come the V and J calls and clone size; the DNA was used to work out D and trimming. The sample lists tens of thousands of clones, about 82% occurring once. The source is an older woman with acute or convalescent COVID-19. V is TRBV2 and J is TRBJ1-2, with 10 nucleotides matching TRBD1. The sample taken for sequencing was peripheral blood. CDR3 region: CASSIDRGRNYGYTF. CDR3 in DNA: TGTGCCAGCAGTATAGACAGGGGGCGCAACTATGGCTACACCTTC.